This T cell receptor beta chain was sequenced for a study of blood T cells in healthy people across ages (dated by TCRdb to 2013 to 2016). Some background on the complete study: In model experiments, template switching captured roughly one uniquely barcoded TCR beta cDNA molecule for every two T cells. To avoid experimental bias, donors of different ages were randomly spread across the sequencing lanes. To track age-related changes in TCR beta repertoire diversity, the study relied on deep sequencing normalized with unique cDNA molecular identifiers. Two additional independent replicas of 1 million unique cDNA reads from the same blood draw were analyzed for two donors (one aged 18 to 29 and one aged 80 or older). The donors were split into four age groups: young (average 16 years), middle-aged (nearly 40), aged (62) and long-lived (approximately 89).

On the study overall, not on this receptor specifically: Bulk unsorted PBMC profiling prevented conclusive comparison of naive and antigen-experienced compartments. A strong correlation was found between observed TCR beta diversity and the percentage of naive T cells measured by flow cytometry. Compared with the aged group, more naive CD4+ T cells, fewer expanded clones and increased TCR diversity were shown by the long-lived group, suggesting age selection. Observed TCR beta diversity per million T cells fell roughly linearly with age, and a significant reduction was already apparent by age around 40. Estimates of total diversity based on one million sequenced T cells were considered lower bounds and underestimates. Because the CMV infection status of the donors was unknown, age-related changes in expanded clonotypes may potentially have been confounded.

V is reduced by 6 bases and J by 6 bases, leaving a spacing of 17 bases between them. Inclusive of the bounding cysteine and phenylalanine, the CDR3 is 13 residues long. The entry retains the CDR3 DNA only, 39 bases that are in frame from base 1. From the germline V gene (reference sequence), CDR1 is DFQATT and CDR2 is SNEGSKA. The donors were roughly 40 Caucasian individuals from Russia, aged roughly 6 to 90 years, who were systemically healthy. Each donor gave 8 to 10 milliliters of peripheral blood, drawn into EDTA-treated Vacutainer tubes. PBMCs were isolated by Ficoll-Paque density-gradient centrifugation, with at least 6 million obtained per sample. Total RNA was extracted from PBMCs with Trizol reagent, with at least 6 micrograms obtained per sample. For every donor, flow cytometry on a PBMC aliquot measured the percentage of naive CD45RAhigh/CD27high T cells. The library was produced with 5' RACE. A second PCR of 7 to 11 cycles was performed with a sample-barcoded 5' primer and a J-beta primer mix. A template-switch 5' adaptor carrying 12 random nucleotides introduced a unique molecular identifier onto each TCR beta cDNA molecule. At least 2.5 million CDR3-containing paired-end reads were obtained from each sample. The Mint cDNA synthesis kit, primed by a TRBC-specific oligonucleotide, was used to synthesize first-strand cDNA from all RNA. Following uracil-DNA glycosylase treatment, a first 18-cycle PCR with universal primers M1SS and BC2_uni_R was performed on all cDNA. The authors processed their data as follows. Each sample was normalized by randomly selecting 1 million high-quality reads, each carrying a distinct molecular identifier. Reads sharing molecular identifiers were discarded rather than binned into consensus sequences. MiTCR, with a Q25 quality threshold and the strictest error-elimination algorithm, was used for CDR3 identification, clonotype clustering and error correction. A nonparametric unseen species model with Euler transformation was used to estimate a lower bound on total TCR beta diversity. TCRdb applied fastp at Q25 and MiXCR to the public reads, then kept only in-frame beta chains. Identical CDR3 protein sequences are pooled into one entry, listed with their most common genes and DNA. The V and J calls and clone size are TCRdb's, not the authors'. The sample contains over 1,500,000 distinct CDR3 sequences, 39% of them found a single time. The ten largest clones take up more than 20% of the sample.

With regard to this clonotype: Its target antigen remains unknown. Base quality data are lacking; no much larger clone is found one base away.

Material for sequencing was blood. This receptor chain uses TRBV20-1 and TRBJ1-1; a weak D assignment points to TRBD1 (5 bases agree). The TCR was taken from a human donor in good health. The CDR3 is CSARFGVRAEAFF. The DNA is TGCAGTGCCCGCTTTGGGGTCAGGGCTGAAGCTTTCTTT.